This is a list of T cell receptor beta chains from one sample in a study of blood T cell repertoires in COVID-19. Some clones are missing from TCRdb's copy, which holds only in-frame ones; the method was immunoSEQ multiplex PCR. The sample yields about 120,000 clones, 60% to 85% seen once. The sample consisted of peripheral blood. The receptors here all came from a man between 65 and 80 years old with acute or convalescent COVID-19. Both conserved end residues are part of each CDR3. Each record gives: J gene, V gene, CDR3 protein.

>TRBJ1-2|TRBV7-2
CASSYRDSLNYGYTF
>TRBJ1-2|TRBV9
CASSQTRNYGYTF
>TRBJ1-2|TRBV15
CATSRTGNYGYTF
>TRBJ1-1|TRBV3-1/TRBV3-2
CASSQVGVYTEAFF
>TRBJ2-5|TRBV3-1/TRBV3-2
CASSRRGGLETQYF
>TRBJ1-2|TRBV19
CASSFPGQANYGYTF
>TRBJ2-1|TRBV4-3
CASSQDLRGGTYNEQFF
>TRBJ1-3|TRBV9
CASSVSGTNSGNTIYF
>TRBJ1-2|TRBV7-2
CASTRDRIYGYTF
>TRBJ1-2|TRBV5-4
CASSIQGANYGYTF
>TRBJ1-4|TRBV18
CASSLGQDEKLFF
>TRBJ2-7|TRBV7-2
CASSPGLGTPYEQYF
>TRBJ1-6|TRBV7-2
CASSQGGEGVYNSPLHF
>TRBJ2-1|TRBV4-2
CASSQDAGGPPYNEQFF
>TRBJ1-1|TRBV12-3/TRBV12-4
CASSFFLREAFF
>TRBJ1-2|TRBV3-1/TRBV3-2
CASSQGWQGDYGYTF
>TRBJ1-2|TRBV27
CASSFLGGIGGYTF
>TRBJ1-2|TRBV24-1
CATSEAGYNYGYTF
>TRBJ2-3|TRBV18
CASSPIAGGDTQYF
>TRBJ2-2|TRBV19
CASVRRGQGAVGELFF
>TRBJ2-2|TRBV2
CASSGFGGQAAGELFF
>TRBJ1-3|TRBV6-5
CASIQQNSGNTIYF
>TRBJ1-1|TRBV19
CASSLRGQGLEAFF
>TRBJ2-1|TRBV7-9
CASSPAGQRGNEQFF
>TRBJ1-4|TRBV19
CASSIDQGGREKLFF
>TRBJ1-2|TRBV28
CASSQPRQGSYTF
>TRBJ2-3|TRBV10-3
CAISAGTDTQYF
>TRBJ2-1|TRBV5-1
CASSLRVAGGPEVGEQFF
>TRBJ1-1|TRBV11-3
CASSLNPGTEAFF
>TRBJ1-1|TRBV6-5
CASSYLGGVEAFF
>TRBJ1-2|TRBV2
CASSRDRERYGYTF
>TRBJ2-5|TRBV6-5
CATHRDRSQETQYF
>TRBJ2-7|TRBV5-5
CASNPGQPSYEQYF